The present TCR beta chain was sequenced within a study of cytomegalovirus exposure and HLA in healthy donors. Study context: Most donors, about 77% of more than 300 genotyped, fell in the Caucasian-associated ancestry cluster.

The V and J ends lost 3 bases and 4 bases, in that order; junction bases with no gene match: 2. There are 13 residues in the CDR3. Germline CDR1 is SSHAT and CDR2 is FNYEAQ (reference sequence). Comments on this clone: Its matching antigen is unknown.

Primers included in the PCR were 60 Vbeta and 13 Jbeta primers. The assay was immunoSEQ multiplex PCR, and TCRdb's table has in-frame clones only and misses some. The profile covers more than 50,000 clones, with about 67% appearing a single time and under 45% taken by the ten largest. Study results and limitations: Later, an analysis found that common viral pathogens appeared to be linked with several of the most significant clusters. Specificity of a few CMV-associated chains for CMV antigens was verified in vitro. Some public TCRs appeared in many individuals, while most sequences were rare.

The chain employs TRBV7-7 and TRBJ2-5; 7 bases align to TRBD1. The specimen sequenced was PBMCs. This sequence originates from a man in his forties in good health and CMV-seropositive. The CDR3 sequence: CASSLGQRETQYF. In DNA form, the CDR3 reads TGTGCCAGCAGCTTGGGACAGAGAGAGACCCAGTACTTC.